This T cell receptor beta chain came from a study of blood T cell repertoires in COVID-19. Overall study context: Samples taken during acute and convalescent COVID-19 were collected in the United States, Italy and Spain.

This clone was observed a few times. This CDR3 has 15 residues. The germline V gene has CDR1 SGHTA and CDR2 FQGNSA. The V and J ends lost 5 bases and 5 bases, in that order; junction bases with no gene match: 11. In the source study's methods: By means of reference gene primer amplification, nucleated cell counts were estimated. The data were produced by immunoSEQ multiplex PCR, yet TCRdb's version contains in-frame clones alone and is incomplete. D and trimming were read from the DNA, whereas the V and J calls and clone size are those reported in that table. The sample has 150,000 to 200,000 clones, over 80% seen once.

This sequence joins TRBV7-2 and TRBJ2-7; TRBD1 matches at 8 bases. The sequence derives from a woman aged 60-75 years who had recovered from COVID-19. Sequenced material: PBMCs or T cells enriched from blood (not recorded which). CDR3: CASSTTGGPSHEQYF. CDR3 sequence (DNA): TGTGCCAGCAGCACCACAGGGGGGCCCTCTCACGAGCAGTACTTC. Full variable domain (outside the CDR3, taken from reference TRBV7-2 and TRBJ2-7): GAGVSQSPSNKVTEKGKDVELRCDPISGHTALYWYRQSLGQGLEFLIYFQGNSAPDKSGLPSDRFSAERTGGSVSTLTIQRTQQEDSAVYLCASSTTGGPSHEQYFGPGTRLTVT.